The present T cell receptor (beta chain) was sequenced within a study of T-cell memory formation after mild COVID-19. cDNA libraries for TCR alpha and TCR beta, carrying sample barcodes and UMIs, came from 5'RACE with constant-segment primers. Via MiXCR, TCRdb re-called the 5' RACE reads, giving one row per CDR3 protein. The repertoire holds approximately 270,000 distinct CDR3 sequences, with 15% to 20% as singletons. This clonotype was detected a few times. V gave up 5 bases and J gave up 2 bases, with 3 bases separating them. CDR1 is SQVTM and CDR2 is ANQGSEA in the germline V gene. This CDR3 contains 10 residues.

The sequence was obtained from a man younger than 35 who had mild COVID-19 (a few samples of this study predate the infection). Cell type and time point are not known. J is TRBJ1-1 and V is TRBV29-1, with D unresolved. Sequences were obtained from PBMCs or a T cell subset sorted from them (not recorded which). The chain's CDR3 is CSVSNTEAFF. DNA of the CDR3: TGCAGCGTTTCCAACACTGAAGCTTTCTTT.